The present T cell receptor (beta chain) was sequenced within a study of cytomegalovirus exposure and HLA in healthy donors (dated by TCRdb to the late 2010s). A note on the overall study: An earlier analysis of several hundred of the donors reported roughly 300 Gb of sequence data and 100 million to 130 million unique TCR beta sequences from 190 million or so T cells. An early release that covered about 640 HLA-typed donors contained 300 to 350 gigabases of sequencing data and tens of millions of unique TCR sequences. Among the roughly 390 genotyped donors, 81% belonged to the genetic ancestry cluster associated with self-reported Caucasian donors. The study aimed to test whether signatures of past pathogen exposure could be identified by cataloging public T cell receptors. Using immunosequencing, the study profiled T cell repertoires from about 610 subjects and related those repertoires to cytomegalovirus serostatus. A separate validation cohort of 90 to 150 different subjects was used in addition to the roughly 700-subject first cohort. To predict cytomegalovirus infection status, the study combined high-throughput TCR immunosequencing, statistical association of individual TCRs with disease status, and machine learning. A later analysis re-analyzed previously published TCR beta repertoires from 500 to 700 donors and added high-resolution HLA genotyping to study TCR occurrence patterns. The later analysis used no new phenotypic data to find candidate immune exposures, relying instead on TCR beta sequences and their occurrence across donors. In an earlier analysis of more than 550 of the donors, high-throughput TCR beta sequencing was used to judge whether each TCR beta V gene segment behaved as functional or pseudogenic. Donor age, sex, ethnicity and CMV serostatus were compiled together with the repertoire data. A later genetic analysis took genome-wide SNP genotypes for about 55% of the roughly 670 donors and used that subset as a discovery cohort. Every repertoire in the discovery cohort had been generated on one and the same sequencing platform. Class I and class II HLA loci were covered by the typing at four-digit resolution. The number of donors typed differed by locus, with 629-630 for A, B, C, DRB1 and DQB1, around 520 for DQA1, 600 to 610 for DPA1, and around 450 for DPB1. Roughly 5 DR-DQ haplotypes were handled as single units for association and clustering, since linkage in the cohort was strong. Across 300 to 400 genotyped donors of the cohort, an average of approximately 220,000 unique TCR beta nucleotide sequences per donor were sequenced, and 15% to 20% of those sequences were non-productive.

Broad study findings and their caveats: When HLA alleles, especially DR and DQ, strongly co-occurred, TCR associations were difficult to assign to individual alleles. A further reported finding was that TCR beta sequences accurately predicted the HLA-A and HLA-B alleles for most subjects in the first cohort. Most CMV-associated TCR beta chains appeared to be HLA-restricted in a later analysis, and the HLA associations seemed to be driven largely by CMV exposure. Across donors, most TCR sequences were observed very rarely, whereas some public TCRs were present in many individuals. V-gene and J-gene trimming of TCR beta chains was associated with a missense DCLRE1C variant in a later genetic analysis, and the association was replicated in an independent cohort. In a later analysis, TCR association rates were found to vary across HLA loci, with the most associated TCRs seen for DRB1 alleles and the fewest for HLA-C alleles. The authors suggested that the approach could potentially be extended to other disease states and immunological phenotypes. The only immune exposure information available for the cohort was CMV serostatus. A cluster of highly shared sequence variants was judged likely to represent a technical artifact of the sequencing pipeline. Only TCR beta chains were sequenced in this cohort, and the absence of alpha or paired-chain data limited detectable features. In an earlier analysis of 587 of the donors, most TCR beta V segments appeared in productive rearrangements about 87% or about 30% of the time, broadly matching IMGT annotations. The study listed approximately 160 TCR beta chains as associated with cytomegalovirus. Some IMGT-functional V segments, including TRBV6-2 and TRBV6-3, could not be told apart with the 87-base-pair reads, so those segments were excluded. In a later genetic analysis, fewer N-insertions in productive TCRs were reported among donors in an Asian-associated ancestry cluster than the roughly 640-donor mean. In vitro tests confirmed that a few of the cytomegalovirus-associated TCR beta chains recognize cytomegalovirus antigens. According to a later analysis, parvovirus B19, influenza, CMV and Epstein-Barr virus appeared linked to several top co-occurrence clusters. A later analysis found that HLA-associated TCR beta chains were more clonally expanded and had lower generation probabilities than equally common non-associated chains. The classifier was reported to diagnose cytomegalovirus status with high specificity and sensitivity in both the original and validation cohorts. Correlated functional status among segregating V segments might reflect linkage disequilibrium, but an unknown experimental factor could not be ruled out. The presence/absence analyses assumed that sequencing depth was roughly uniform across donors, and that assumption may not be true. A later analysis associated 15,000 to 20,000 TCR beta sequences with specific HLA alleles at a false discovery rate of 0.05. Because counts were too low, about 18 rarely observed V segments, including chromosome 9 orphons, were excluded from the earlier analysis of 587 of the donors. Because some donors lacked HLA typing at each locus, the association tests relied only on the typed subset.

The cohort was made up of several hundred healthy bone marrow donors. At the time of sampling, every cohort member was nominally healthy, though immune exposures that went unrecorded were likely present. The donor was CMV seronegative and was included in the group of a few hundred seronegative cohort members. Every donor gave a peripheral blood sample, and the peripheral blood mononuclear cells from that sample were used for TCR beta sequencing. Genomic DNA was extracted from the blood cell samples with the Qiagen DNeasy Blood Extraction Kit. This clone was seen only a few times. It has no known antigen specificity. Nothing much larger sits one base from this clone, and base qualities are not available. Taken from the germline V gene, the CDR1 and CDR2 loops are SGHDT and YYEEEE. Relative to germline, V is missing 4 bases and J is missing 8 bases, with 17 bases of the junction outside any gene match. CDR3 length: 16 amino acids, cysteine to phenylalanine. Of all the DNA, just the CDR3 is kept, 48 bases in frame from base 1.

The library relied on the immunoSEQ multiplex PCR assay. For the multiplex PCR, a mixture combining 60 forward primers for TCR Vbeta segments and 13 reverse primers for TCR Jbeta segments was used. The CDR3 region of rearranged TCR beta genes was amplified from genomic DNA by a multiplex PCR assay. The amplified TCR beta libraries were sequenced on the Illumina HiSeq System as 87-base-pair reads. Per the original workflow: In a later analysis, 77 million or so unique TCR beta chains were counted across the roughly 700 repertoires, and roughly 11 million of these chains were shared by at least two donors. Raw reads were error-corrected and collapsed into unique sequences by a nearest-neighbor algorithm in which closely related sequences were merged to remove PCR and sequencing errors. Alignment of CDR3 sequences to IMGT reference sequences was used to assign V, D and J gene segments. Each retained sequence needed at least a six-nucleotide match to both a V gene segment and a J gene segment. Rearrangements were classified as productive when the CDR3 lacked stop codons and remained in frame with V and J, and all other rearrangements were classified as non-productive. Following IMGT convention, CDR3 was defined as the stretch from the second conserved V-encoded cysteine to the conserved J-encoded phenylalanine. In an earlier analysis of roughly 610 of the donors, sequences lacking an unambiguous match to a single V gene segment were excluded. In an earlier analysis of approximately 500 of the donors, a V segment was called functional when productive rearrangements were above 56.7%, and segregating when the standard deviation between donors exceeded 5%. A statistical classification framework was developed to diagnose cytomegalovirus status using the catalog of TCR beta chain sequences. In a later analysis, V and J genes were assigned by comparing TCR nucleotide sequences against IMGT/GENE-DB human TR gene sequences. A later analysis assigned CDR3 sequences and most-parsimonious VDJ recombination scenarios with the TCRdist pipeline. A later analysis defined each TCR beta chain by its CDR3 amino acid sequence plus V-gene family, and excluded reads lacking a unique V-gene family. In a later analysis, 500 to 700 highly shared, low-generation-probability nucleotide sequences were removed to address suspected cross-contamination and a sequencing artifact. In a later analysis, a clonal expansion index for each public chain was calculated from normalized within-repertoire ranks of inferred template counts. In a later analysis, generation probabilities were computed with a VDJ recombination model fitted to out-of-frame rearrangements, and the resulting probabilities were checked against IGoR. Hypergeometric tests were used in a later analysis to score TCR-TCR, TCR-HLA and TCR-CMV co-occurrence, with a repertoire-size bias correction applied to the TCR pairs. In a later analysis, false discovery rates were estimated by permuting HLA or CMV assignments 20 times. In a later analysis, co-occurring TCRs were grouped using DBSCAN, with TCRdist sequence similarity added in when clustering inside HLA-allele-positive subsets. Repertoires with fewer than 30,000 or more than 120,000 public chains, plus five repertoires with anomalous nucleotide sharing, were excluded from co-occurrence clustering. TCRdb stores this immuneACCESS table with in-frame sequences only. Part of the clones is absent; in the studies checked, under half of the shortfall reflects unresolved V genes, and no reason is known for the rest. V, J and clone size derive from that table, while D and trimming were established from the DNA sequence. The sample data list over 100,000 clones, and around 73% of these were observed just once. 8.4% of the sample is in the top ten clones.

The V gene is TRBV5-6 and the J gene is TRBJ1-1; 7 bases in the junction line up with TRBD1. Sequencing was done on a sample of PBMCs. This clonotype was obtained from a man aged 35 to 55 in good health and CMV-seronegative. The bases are TGTGCCAGCAGCATGATGTTGACAGGGTTAAGCCGAGAAGCTTTCTTT. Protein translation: CASSMMLTGLSREAFF.